This T cell receptor beta chain is drawn from a study of Graves' ophthalmopathy and Graves' hyperthyroidism. Ophthalmopathy cases showed moderate-to-severe activity, scoring CAS ≥3 and NOSPECS ≥4, with duration under 3 months. More than 7.5 ml of fresh blood yielded the PBMCs by density gradient. This clonotype was recorded many times. No antigen is known for it. Whole-study results and caveats: In blood appeared most of the expanded thyroid clonotypes whose frequency exceeded 0.001.

Amplified material comprised TCR beta CDR3 regions derived from RNA transcripts. HTBI-primed first-round RT-PCR preceded second-round multiplex PCR. Each CDR3 protein is one row after TCRdb ran MiXCR on the multiplex PCR reads. This table holds around 340,000 distinct CDR3 sequences, roughly 15% found once. V lost 6 bases and J lost 4; bases outside the gene matches: 5. From germline, CDR1 is DFQATT and CDR2 SNEGSKA (reference sequence). The CDR3 has 13 residues. J is TRBJ1-1 and V is TRBV20-1; TRBD1 matches 10 bases. This TCR derives from an adult man with Graves' ophthalmopathy. Sequenced sample: peripheral blood. The chain's CDR3 is CSAQGQGPTEAFF. CDR3 bases: TGCAGTGCGCAGGGACAGGGGCCCACTGAAGCTTTCTTT.